A selection of T cell receptor beta chains follows, all from one sample in a study of blood T cell repertoires in COVID-19. Sequencing was performed with immunoSEQ multiplex PCR; in TCRdb, only in-frame clones are kept and a portion is missing. The sample holds roughly 240,000 clones, around 89% seen once. Material for sequencing was PBMCs or T cells enriched from blood (not recorded which). Source of these receptors: a woman between 40 and 50 years old with acute COVID-19. CDR3s include the opening cysteine and the closing phenylalanine or tryptophan. Each record gives: V gene, D gene, J gene, clone size, CDR3 DNA, CDR3 protein. A D gene is named only where the DNA matches it firmly. Some rows mark clone size as missing; the rest say once, few, many or name a class of expanded clone.

V: TRBV7-9; D: NA; J: TRBJ1-1; size: NA; DNA: TGTGCCAGCTCACCCCCGGGGGGAGGGACTGAAGCTTTCTTT; CDR3: CASSPPGGGTEAFF
V: TRBV11-2; D: NA; J: TRBJ2-1; size: NA; DNA: TGTGCCAGCAGCCGGTTAAGGACTGTCAATGAGCAGTTCTTC; CDR3: CASSRLRTVNEQFF
V: TRBV6-6; D: NA; J: TRBJ2-5; size: NA; DNA: TGTGCCAGCCGTCCCTGGGGGGTGGAGGAGACCCAGTACTTC; CDR3: CASRPWGVEETQYF
V: TRBV29-1; D: TRBD1; J: TRBJ2-7; size: NA; DNA: TGCAGCGTTGTCCCGGACAGGGTCGCCTACGAGCAGTACTTC; CDR3: CSVVPDRVAYEQYF
V: TRBV9; D: NA; J: TRBJ1-3; size: NA; DNA: TGTGCCAGCAGCGTAGATTGGGGCCCTGGAAACACCATATATTTT; CDR3: CASSVDWGPGNTIYF
V: TRBV3-1/TRBV3-2; D: TRBD1; J: TRBJ2-2; size: NA; DNA: TGTGCCAGCAGCCAACGGACAGGGGCGTCCCCCGGGGAGCTGTTTTTT; CDR3: CASSQRTGASPGELFF
V: TRBV5-1; D: NA; J: TRBJ2-3; size: NA; DNA: TGCGCCAGCAGCCGCAGTCCCACAGATACGCAGTATTTT; CDR3: CASSRSPTDTQYF
V: TRBV9; D: TRBD2; J: TRBJ2-3; size: NA; DNA: TGTGCCAGCAGCACCCTGGGAGGGTCAGATACGCAGTATTTT; CDR3: CASSTLGGSDTQYF
V: TRBV6-6; D: NA; J: TRBJ1-3; size: NA; DNA: TGTGCCAGCAGTTACAAGAGCTCTGGAAACACCATATATTTT; CDR3: CASSYKSSGNTIYF
V: TRBV18; D: NA; J: TRBJ1-5; size: NA; DNA: TGTGCCAGCTCATTACACCGCAATCAGCCCCAGCATTTT; CDR3: CASSLHRNQPQHF
V: TRBV11-3; D: NA; J: TRBJ2-3; size: NA; DNA: TGTGCCAGCAGCTTAGAAGGCGGTCAGGGGACGCAGTATTTT; CDR3: CASSLEGGQGTQYF
V: TRBV7-9; D: TRBD1; J: TRBJ1-2; size: NA; DNA: TGTGCCAGCAGCCCGACAGGGGTATATGGCTACACCTTC; CDR3: CASSPTGVYGYTF
V: TRBV19; D: TRBD1; J: TRBJ1-1; size: once; DNA: TGTGCCAGTACCCCGGGACAGGTGAACACTGAAGCTTTCTTT; CDR3: CASTPGQVNTEAFF
V: TRBV29-1; D: NA; J: TRBJ2-5; size: NA; DNA: TGCAGCGTCCGTATTTCCGGGTACCAAGAGACCCAGTACTTC; CDR3: CSVRISGYQETQYF
V: TRBV7-8; D: NA; J: TRBJ2-1; size: NA; DNA: TGTGCCAGCAGCTTAGGACAGCTAGGCAATGAGCAGTTCTTC; CDR3: CASSLGQLGNEQFF
V: TRBV5-5; D: NA; J: TRBJ1-5; size: NA; DNA: TGTGCCAGCAGCTTTGGGGGGGATGTCAATCAGCCCCAGCATTTT; CDR3: CASSFGGDVNQPQHF
V: TRBV5-6; D: NA; J: TRBJ2-1; size: NA; DNA: TGTGCCAGCAGCTTGGCGGTAACCGACAATGAGCAGTTCTTC; CDR3: CASSLAVTDNEQFF
V: TRBV7-9; D: NA; J: TRBJ1-3; size: NA; DNA: TGTGCCAGCAGCTTAGAAGCGTGGGGCAGTGCTGGAAACACCATATATTTT; CDR3: CASSLEAWGSAGNTIYF
V: TRBV12-3/TRBV12-4; D: NA; J: TRBJ1-3; size: NA; DNA: TGTGCCAGCACCTCCTCGAACACCATATATTTT; CDR3: CASTSSNTIYF
V: TRBV19; D: NA; J: TRBJ1-1; size: NA; DNA: TGTGCCAGTAGTATAGGTCGGACAGAGAACGCTGAAGCTTTCTTT; CDR3: CASSIGRTENAEAFF
V: TRBV25-1; D: NA; J: TRBJ1-1; size: NA; DNA: TGTGCCAGCAGTGAATATCAGATGAACACTGAAGCTTTCTTT; CDR3: CASSEYQMNTEAFF
V: TRBV5-1; D: TRBD1; J: TRBJ2-7; size: NA; DNA: TGCGCCAGCAGTCGTGGGACAGGGATCGACGAGCAGTACTTC; CDR3: CASSRGTGIDEQYF
V: TRBV4-2; D: TRBD2; J: TRBJ2-1; size: NA; DNA: TGTGCCAGCAGCCAAGACCGGCTAGCGGGCTACAATGAGCAGTTCTTC; CDR3: CASSQDRLAGYNEQFF
V: TRBV10-2; D: NA; J: TRBJ2-5; size: once; DNA: TGCGCCAGCAGTGAAGGGGGTTGGCTCCGAGAAGAGACCCAGTACTTC; CDR3: CASSEGGWLREETQYF
V: TRBV4-1; D: NA; J: TRBJ2-7; size: NA; DNA: TGCGCCAGCAGCCCGGGGACTGCATCCTACGAGCAGTACTTC; CDR3: CASSPGTASYEQYF
V: TRBV2; D: TRBD2; J: TRBJ2-1; size: NA; DNA: TGTGCCAGCAGTGATGGGCTAGCGGACAATGAGCAGTTCTTC; CDR3: CASSDGLADNEQFF
V: TRBV7-2; D: NA; J: TRBJ1-2; size: NA; DNA: TGTGCCAGCAGGTTTCCAGGGTTCCCCTATGGCTACACCTTC; CDR3: CASRFPGFPYGYTF
V: TRBV6-5; D: NA; J: TRBJ1-6; size: NA; DNA: TGTGCCAGCAGTTACTTTGGAGGGGTGAATTCACCCCTCCACTTT; CDR3: CASSYFGGVNSPLHF
V: TRBV7-9; D: TRBD2; J: TRBJ2-3; size: NA; DNA: TGTGCCAGCAGCTCTAGCGGAGCTGGAGATACGCAGTATTTT; CDR3: CASSSSGAGDTQYF
V: TRBV18; D: NA; J: TRBJ2-7; size: NA; DNA: TGTGCCAGCTCACCACCGGCGTCATCGTCGGGTTACGAGCAGTACTTC; CDR3: CASSPPASSSGYEQYF
V: TRBV6-2/TRBV6-3; D: NA; J: TRBJ2-7; size: NA; DNA: TGTGCCAGCAGTTACAGGGGGAGCTCCTACGAGCAGTACTTC; CDR3: CASSYRGSSYEQYF